The 25 T cell receptor beta chains listed next were all sequenced from one sample in a study of regulatory T cells in long-lasting Graves disease (dated by TCRdb to the early 2020s). This specimen's time point label, per the study, means: newly diagnosed GD, antithyroid drugs for less than 3 months. RNA was extracted from PBMCs in TRIzol for both TCR sequencing and RNA sequencing. The library was generated by multiplex PCR. Sequencing relied on an Illumina HiSeq 4000. TCR beta libraries were built with iRepertoire HTBI primers and Arm-PCR amplification of CDR3 regions. The raw public data were reprocessed by TCRdb itself: fastp quality trimming at Q25, MiXCR clonotype calling, in-frame beta chains only. Rows are unified per CDR3 protein, each entry keeping the most common DNA and genes. The sample records under 300,000 distinct CDR3 sequences, about 18% of which are singletons. The top ten clonotypes cover about 14% of the sample.

The same data also contributed to another study, on T cells in Graves' hyperthyroidism and ophthalmopathy.

The specimen comprised peripheral blood mononuclear cells (PBMCs), sampled at new diagnosis, from a patient treated with antithyroid drugs. Source of these receptors: a young woman with Graves disease. Donor details come from another sample of the same person, matched by shared clones.

This clonotype was seen many times. The chain is built from TRBV11-2 and TRBJ2-1; D call uncertain. The CDR3 is 13 amino acids. Germline values: CDR1 SGHAT, CDR2 FQNNGV. V was cut by 5 bases and J by 6 bases, with 11 bases left in between. CDR3 bases: TGTGCCAGCAGCCCGGATCACCGCAATGAGCAGTTCTTC. It encodes CASSPDHRNEQFF.

This clonotype was seen many times. The chain joins TRBV7-3 to TRBJ2-7, with 8 bases fitting TRBD2. This CDR3 contains 13 residues. From germline, CDR1 is SGHTA and CDR2 FQGTGA. With 5 bases clipped from V and 6 bases from J, the junction kept 6 bases outside the gene matches. The CDR3 bases are TGTGCCAGCAGCCCCGGGAGGGGGGGCGAGCAGTACTTC. Protein sequence: CASSPGRGGEQYF.

A few counts support this clonotype. This chain uses TRBV14 with TRBJ2-1; TRBD2 is a possible D gene (5 bases). The V gene's germline CDR1 is SGHDN and CDR2 FVKESK. This CDR3 contains 17 residues. The ends were cut back, 1 base at V and 4 bases at J, with 17 bases in the middle. The CDR3 region is CASSQGMPRSGYNEQFF. CDR3 in DNA: TGTGCCAGCAGCCAAGGGATGCCCAGGTCGGGGTACAATGAGCAGTTCTTC.

This clonotype was picked up many times. The gene calls are TRBV18 and TRBJ2-1, with D hard to call. The CDR3 has 12 residues. Germline V gene sequence: CDR1 KGHSH, CDR2 LQKENI. Trimming shortened V by 3 bases and J by 8 bases, and 8 bases separated the two germline ends. This CDR3 reads CASSPSRDEQFF. The CDR3 nucleotides read TGTGCCAGCTCACCCAGTAGGGATGAGCAGTTCTTC.

This clonotype has more than one count but fewer than ten. The chain employs TRBV9 and TRBJ2-7, with D possibly being TRBD2 (5 bases). V lost 4 bases and J lost 5, with 28 bases in between. The CDR3 contains 18 residues. CDR1 and CDR2 (germline): SGDLS, YYNGEE. CDR3 nucleotide sequence: TGTGCCAGCAGCTGTCCCCCTTTAGAGGGAATACGTAGCGACGAGCAGTACTTC. Protein sequence: CASSCPPLEGIRSDEQYF.

This clonotype has at least ten counts. The rearrangement uses TRBV28 and TRBJ2-7, with TRBD2 identical over 10 bases. V was pared by 8 bases and J by 2 bases, with 6 bases of the junction left unmatched. Per the germline V gene, CDR1 is MDHEN and CDR2 is SYDVKM. This CDR3 is built from 14 residues. CDR3 bases: TGTGCCAGCGGAGGAGCGGGGGGGACCTACGAGCAGTACTTC. It codes for CASGGAGGTYEQYF.

A word on this clonotype: A much bigger clone sits one base away, suggesting this may be a read error. The CDR3 DNA reads TGTGCCAGCAGCGGAACAGGGATAAGGGGAAACGCCATATATTTT. This translates into CASSGTGIRGNAIYF. The rearrangement links TRBV11-2 to TRBJ1-3; TRBD1 is a possible D gene (6 bases). Per the germline V gene, CDR1 is SGHAT and CDR2 is FQNNGV. The CDR3 extends over 15 amino acids.

This clonotype was seen ten or more times. This chain uses TRBV9 with TRBJ1-5; no clear D gene. CDR3 length: 13 amino acids. The V gene's germline CDR1 is SGDLS and CDR2 YYNGEE. Deletions cut 3 bases from V and 10 bases from J, with 14 bases between. The CDR3 loop reads CASSAELDGPQHF. The DNA of the CDR3 is TGTGCCAGCAGCGCCGAACTCGACGGCCCCCAGCATTTT. The entire variable domain, with the rest obtained from reference TRBV9 and TRBJ1-5, is as follows: DSGVTQTPKHLITATGQRVTLRCSPRSGDLSVYWYQQSLDQGLQFLIQYYNGEERAKGNILERFSAQQFPDLHSELNLSSLELGDSALYFCASSAELDGPQHFGDGTRLSIL.

This clonotype was recorded many times. The genes are TRBV12-3 or TRBV12-4 and TRBJ2-7; 10 positions agree with TRBD1. The CDR3 covers 14 residues. The V and J ends lost 5 bases and 5 bases, in that order; junction bases with no gene match: 6. CDR3 DNA: TGTGCCAGCAGTCTCCGACAGGGGGCCCACGAGCAGTACTTC. This codes for CASSLRQGAHEQYF.

There are many counts of this clonotype. The CDR3 sequence: CASSWTDNEQFF. CDR3 in DNA: TGCGCCAGCAGCTGGACAGACAATGAGCAGTTCTTC. The V gene is TRBV5-1, the J gene TRBJ2-1; weak D call: TRBD1 (6 bases). The germline V gene has CDR1 SGHRS and CDR2 YFSETQ. This CDR3 spans 12 amino acids. Trimming left V 3 bases short and J 5 bases short, with 6 bases between.

Note on this clonotype: This may be a read error: a much more frequent sequence differs by one nucleotide. This chain joins TRBV3-1 and TRBJ1-5; D possibly corresponds to TRBD1 (6 bases). Germline CDR1 is LGHDT and CDR2 is YNNKEL (reference sequence). This CDR3 spans 14 amino acids. Deletions cut 4 bases from V and 5 bases from J, with 12 bases between. CDR3 sequence reads: CASSPRGIDQPQHF. CDR3 nucleotide sequence: TGTGCCAGCAGCCCGAGGGGGATCGATCAGCCCCAGCATTTT. Full variable domain (outside the CDR3, taken from reference TRBV3-1 and TRBJ1-5): DTAVSQTPKYLVTQMGNDKSIKCEQNLGHDTMYWYKQDSKKFLKIMFSYNNKELIINETVPNRFSPKSPDKAHLNLHINSLELGDSAVYFCASSPRGIDQPQHFGDGTRLSIL.

This clonotype was picked up many times. The V and J genes are TRBV18 and TRBJ2-1; D is uncertain. Trimming shortened V by 2 bases and J by 1 base, and 9 bases separated the two germline ends. Germline CDR1 KGHSH, CDR2 LQKENI. CDR3 size: 15 residues. The CDR3 DNA sequence: TGTGCCAGCTCACCAAGGGATCCGTCCTACAATGAGCAGTTCTTC. Translated, it gives CASSPRDPSYNEQFF.

This clonotype was recorded many times. This chain joins TRBV20-1 and TRBJ1-5, with D possibly matching TRBD1 (6 bases). CDR1 is DFQATT, CDR2 SNEGSKA, per germline (reference sequence). The CDR3 spans 14 residues. The V and J ends lost 4 bases and 4 bases respectively, with 14 bases between them. The chain's CDR3 is CSAKRGMVNQPQHF. CDR3 coding DNA: TGCAGTGCTAAAAGGGGGATGGTGAATCAGCCCCAGCATTTT.

Comment on this clonotype: A read error likely explains this, since a far larger clone differs by one base. This likely comes from a read error, as the CDR3 has no conserved phenylalanine or tryptophan at its end. The V and J genes are TRBV11-2 and TRBJ2-1; 8 bases match TRBD1. After removal of 2 bases from V and 6 bases from J, the junction contained 3 bases not matched to a gene. Germline V gene sequence: CDR1 SGHAT, CDR2 FQNNGV. CDR3 length: 14 residues. The CDR3 sequence: CASSLSGQGNEQFL. The CDR3 bases are TGTGCCAGCAGCTTATCTGGACAGGGCAATGAGCAGTTCCTC.

For the CDR3, the DNA is TGTGCCAGCAGCTTGGTGCCAGACCCTGAAGCTTTCTTT. Protein product: CASSLVPDPEAFF. The V call is TRBV5-6, the J call TRBJ1-1; D remains ambiguous. The CDR3 spans 13 residues. V lost 0 bases and J 6 bases, leaving 9 bases between the germline ends. Germline V gives CDR1 SGHDT, CDR2 YYEEEE.

V gene TRBV4-2 combines with J gene TRBJ2-4, with unresolved D. Deletions cut 0 bases from V and 0 bases from J, with 12 bases between. Germline lookup yields CDR1 LGHNA and CDR2 YNFKEQ. The CDR3 has 17 residues. The CDR3 DNA follows: TGTGCCAGCAGCCAAGAAGGGCAGAATCTAGCCAAAAACATTCAGTACTTC. Translation gives CASSQEGQNLAKNIQYF.

This chain connects TRBV6-1 to TRBJ1-3; D is unresolved. This CDR3 has 15 amino acids. V was shortened by 6 bases and J by 0 bases, with 12 bases between the two germline ends. From germline, CDR1 is MNHNS and CDR2 SASEGT. Here the CDR3 DNA reads TGTGCCAGCAGCGACACGAAAGGCTCTGGAAACACCATATATTTT. It is translated as CASSDTKGSGNTIYF.

About this clonotype: A read error may be the cause here, since a much bigger clone is one base away. The V and J genes are TRBV12-3 or TRBV12-4 and TRBJ1-6; maybe TRBD1 (6 bases). V dropped 7 bases and J dropped 9 bases, with 13 bases sitting between them. CDR3 length equals 13 residues. The CDR3 DNA reads TGTGCCAGCAACAGGGATCAACCTTCACCCCTCCACTTT. It specifies CASNRDQPSPLHF.

Many counts were recorded for this clonotype. The chain joins TRBV12-3 or TRBV12-4 to TRBJ1-2; D unclear. There are 14 residues in the CDR3. V lost 3 bases, J lost 2 bases, and 10 bases lay in between. The CDR3 sequence: CASSLPGENYGYTF. The DNA for the CDR3 is TGTGCCAGCAGTTTGCCCGGGGAAAACTATGGCTACACCTTC.

This clonotype was seen ten or more times. The chain has TRBV7-2 and TRBJ2-2, with 14 bases matching TRBD2. The V segment lost 5 bases and the J segment 3 bases; nucleotides outside the gene matches: 5. In germline, CDR1 is SGHTA, CDR2 FQGNSA. CDR3 length: 17 residues. The CDR3 DNA sequence: TGTGCCAGCAGCCTACCGGGACTAGCGGGGGACACCGGGGAGCTGTTTTTT. Its translation is CASSLPGLAGDTGELFF.

This clonotype was observed many times. The junction differs from germline at one of its ends, possibly a read error. This chain links TRBV5-1 with TRBJ2-3, with D hard to call. This CDR3 contains 15 residues. Germline CDR1 SGHRS, CDR2 YFSETQ. CDR3 DNA sequence: TGTGCCAGCAGCTTGTTTTCGGGTTCCACAGATACGCAGTATTTT. Its protein is CASSLFSGSTDTQYF.

V usage is TRBV9 and J usage is TRBJ1-6; D remains ambiguous. The CDR3 has 17 residues. The germline V and J ends were trimmed by 0 bases and 8 bases, with 18 bases remaining between them. CDR1 is SGDLS and CDR2 is YYNGEE in the germline V gene. CDR3 sequence (DNA): TGTGCCAGCAGCGTAGAGGCCTTTCGGGTCTCGGATTCACCCCTCCACTTT. Translated: CASSVEAFRVSDSPLHF.

This clonotype was found many times. This chain links TRBV5-6 with TRBJ2-7; 7 bases line up with TRBD2. V lost 0 bases, J lost 5 bases, and 8 bases stayed unmatched. There are 15 residues in the CDR3. CDR1 and CDR2 from the germline V gene are SGHDT and YYEEEE. CDR3 region: CASSLDTRAGDEQYF. The DNA for the CDR3 is TGTGCCAGCAGCTTGGATACCCGCGCGGGGGACGAGCAGTACTTC.

In this sample, this clonotype turned up many times. V usage is TRBV7-9 and J usage is TRBJ1-1; D gene uncertain. The ends were cut back, 5 bases at V and 0 bases at J, with 10 bases in the middle. The CDR3 runs 14 residues. Germline loops: CDR1 SEHNR, CDR2 FQNEAQ (reference sequence). The CDR3 bases are TGTGCCAGCAGCCGGACGACCTTGAACACTGAAGCTTTCTTT. As protein: CASSRTTLNTEAFF.

This sequence joins TRBV5-4 and TRBJ2-7, with 8 bases identical to TRBD2. The CDR3 contains 15 residues. V was clipped by 6 bases and J by 5 bases; unmatched bases: 13. Germline CDR1 and CDR2: SGHNT and YYREEE (reference sequence). CDR3 loop: CASKVDGGGANEQYF. In DNA, the CDR3 is TGTGCCAGCAAGGTTGACGGGGGGGGGGCCAACGAGCAGTACTTC.